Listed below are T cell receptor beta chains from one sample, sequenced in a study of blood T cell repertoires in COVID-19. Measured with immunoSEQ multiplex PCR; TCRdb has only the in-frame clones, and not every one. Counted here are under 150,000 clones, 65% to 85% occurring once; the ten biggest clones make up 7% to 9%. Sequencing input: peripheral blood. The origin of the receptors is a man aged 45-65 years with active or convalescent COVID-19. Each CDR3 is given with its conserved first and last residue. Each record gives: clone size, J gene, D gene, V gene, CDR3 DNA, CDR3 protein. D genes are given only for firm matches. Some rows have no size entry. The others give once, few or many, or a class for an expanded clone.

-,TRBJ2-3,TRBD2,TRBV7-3,TGTGCCAGCAGCCGGAGACTAGCGGGAGGGCCTGGCACAGATACGCAGTATTTT,CASSRRLAGGPGTDTQYF
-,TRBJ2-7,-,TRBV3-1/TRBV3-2,TGTGCCAGCAGCTACCGACGGAGCTCCTACGAGCAGTACTTC,CASSYRRSSYEQYF
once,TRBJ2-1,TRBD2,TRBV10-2,TGCGCCAGCAGTGAGACACTAGCGGCCCTTTTTAATGAGCAGTTCTTC,CASSETLAALFNEQFF
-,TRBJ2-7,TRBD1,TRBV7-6,TGTGCCAGCAGCCCCGTGGTCTTCACCGGGACAGGGGCCTACGAGCAGTACTTC,CASSPVVFTGTGAYEQYF
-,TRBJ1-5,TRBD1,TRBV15,TGTGCCACCAGCAGAGATCAGGGGGCAGGGGATAATCAGCCCCAGCATTTT,CATSRDQGAGDNQPQHF
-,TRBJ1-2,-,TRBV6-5,TGTGCCAGCGTAGCCGGGGACAACACTAACTATGGCTACACCTTC,CASVAGDNTNYGYTF
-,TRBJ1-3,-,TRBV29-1,TGCAGCGTTGCGGGGGAGTGGGGAAACACCATATATTTT,CSVAGEWGNTIYF
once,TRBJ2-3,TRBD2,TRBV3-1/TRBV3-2,TGTGCCAGCAGCCAATCCTTAGCGGGAGGGCCGACAGATACGCAGTATTTT,CASSQSLAGGPTDTQYF
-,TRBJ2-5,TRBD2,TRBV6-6,TGTGCCAGCTGGGGGTTTGGGAGGGAAGAGACCCAGTACTTC,CASWGFGREETQYF
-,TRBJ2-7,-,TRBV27,TGTGCCAGCAGTTCTTTAAGGGGGAGCTCCTACGAGCAGTACTTC,CASSSLRGSSYEQYF
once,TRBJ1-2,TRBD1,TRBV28,TGTGCCAGCAGTCCCCTAACAGGGGCCAACTATGGCTACACCTTC,CASSPLTGANYGYTF
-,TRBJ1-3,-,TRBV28,TGTGCCAGCAGTTTCATGGGGGGTGGAAACACCATATATTTT,CASSFMGGGNTIYF
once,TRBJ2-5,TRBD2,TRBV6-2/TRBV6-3,TGTGCCAGCAGTTACCGGCAGCGGGAGATCCTGGAGACCCAGTACTTC,CASSYRQREILETQYF
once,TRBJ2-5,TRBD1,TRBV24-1,TGTGCCACCAGTGATTCGGACAGGGGTACCCAGTACTTC,CATSDSDRGTQYF
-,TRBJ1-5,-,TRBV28,TGTGCCAGCAGTTTAATCGAGGGAGACGGCAATCAGCCCCAGCATTTT,CASSLIEGDGNQPQHF
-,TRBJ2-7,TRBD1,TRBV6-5,TGTGCCAGTCAGGGGGCGCTGAGCGAGCAGTACTTC,CASQGALSEQYF
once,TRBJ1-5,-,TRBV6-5,TGTGCCAGCAGTTACGGGGCAGGGGTTCAGCCCCAGCATTTT,CASSYGAGVQPQHF
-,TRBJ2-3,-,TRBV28,TGTGCCAGCAGTTCTACTCGACAGCCCCGTCGGGATACGCAGTATTTT,CASSSTRQPRRDTQYF
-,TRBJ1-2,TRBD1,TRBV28,TGTGCCAGCAGTTCGCAGGACAGGGCACGCGGCTACACCTTC,CASSSQDRARGYTF
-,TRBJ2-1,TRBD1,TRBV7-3,TGTGCCAGCAGCGGTAGACAGGGAGACGAGCAGTTCTTC,CASSGRQGDEQFF
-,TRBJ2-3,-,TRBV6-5,TGTGCCAGCAGCAGGAGCACAGATACGCAGTATTTT,CASSRSTDTQYF
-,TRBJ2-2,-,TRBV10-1,TGCGCCAGCAGTGAACAGGGCGCGAGCACCGGGGAGCTGTTTTTT,CASSEQGASTGELFF
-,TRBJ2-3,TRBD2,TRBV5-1,TGCGCCAGCAGCTTGAGGCTAGCGGGGCTGAACACAGATACGCAGTATTTT,CASSLRLAGLNTDTQYF
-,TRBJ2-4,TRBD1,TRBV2,TGTGCCAGCAGTGCGCTGCTATCCGGGACAGGGAAAAACATTCAGTACTTC,CASSALLSGTGKNIQYF
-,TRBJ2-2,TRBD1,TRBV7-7,TGTGCTAGCAGCTTAGGGGACAGCAACACCGGGGAGCTGTTTTTT,CASSLGDSNTGELFF
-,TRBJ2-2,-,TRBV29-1,TGCAGCGTCGAGAGTTTAAACACCGGGGAGCTGTTTTTT,CSVESLNTGELFF
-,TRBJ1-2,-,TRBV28,TGTGCCAGCAGTAACCTCCGTCTCGCGGGGGAGGGCTACACCTTC,CASSNLRLAGEGYTF
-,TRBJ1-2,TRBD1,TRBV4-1,TGCGCCAGCAGCCAAGATAGGACAGGCCCTAACTATGGCTACACCTTC,CASSQDRTGPNYGYTF
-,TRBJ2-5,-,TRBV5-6,TGTGCCAGCAGCTTAGAACTCACAGGATTCCAAGAGACCCAGTACTTC,CASSLELTGFQETQYF
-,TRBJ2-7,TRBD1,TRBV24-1,TGTGCCACCAGTGCCGGGACAGGGGTTTCCTACGAGCAGTACTTC,CATSAGTGVSYEQYF
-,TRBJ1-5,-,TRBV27,TGTGCCAGCAGTTTATCCCAGGTCAGCAGCAATCAGCCCCAGCATTTT,CASSLSQVSSNQPQHF
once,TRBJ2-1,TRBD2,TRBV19,TGTGCCAGTAGTCCCGGGGACTACGATTTTGGTGAGCAGTTCTTC,CASSPGDYDFGEQFF
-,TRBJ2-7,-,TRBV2,TGTGCCAGCAGTATTGCTAGAGGGAGAGACGAGCAGTACTTC,CASSIARGRDEQYF
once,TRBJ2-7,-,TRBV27,TGTGCCAGCAGTTTATCCCCGGGGTCTAGCATCTACGAGCAGTACTTC,CASSLSPGSSIYEQYF
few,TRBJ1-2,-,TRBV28,TGTGCCAGCAGGGACAGTTATGGCTACACCTTC,CASRDSYGYTF
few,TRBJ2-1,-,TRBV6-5,TGTGCCAGCAGCGGACACCACAATGAGCAGTTCTTC,CASSGHHNEQFF
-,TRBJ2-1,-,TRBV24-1,TGTGCCACCAGTGATCCCACCGTGAGTAGCTTGACCTACAATGAGCAGTTCTTC,CATSDPTVSSLTYNEQFF
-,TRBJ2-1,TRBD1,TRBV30,TGTGCCCAGACAGGGTTCGGTCCCCAGTTCTTC,CAQTGFGPQFF
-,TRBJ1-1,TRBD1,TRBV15,TGTGCCACCAGCACCCCGGACAGGGGGATACCTGAAGCTTTCTTT,CATSTPDRGIPEAFF
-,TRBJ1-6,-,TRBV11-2,TGTGCCAGCAGCTTTGAGAGCTCCTATAATTCACCCCTCCACTTT,CASSFESSYNSPLHF
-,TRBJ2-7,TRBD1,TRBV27,TGTGCCAGCAGTCCAACCGGGACAGACCTTTCCTACGAGCAGTACTTC,CASSPTGTDLSYEQYF
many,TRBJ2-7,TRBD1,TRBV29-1,TGCAGCGTTCAAGGGGGACAGGTCTACGAGCAGTACTTC,CSVQGGQVYEQYF
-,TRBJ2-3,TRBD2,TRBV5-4,TGTGCCAGCAGTCAACCGGGACTAGCGGGAGCTTTT,CASSQPGLAGAF
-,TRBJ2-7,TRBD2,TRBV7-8,TGTGCCAGCAGCTTAGTTAGCGGGTCCTACGAGCAGTACTTC,CASSLVSGSYEQYF
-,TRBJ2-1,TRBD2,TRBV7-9,TGTGCCAGCAGCTTAGCAGAAGGACTAGCGGGAGGGCCGGGGCAGTTCTTC,CASSLAEGLAGGPGQFF
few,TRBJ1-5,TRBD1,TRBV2,TGTGCCAGCGACCGGGACAGATATCAGCCCCAGCATTTT,CASDRDRYQPQHF
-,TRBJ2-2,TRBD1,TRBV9,TGTGCCAGCAGCGTAGGCCGGGGGACAGGGTACACCGGGGAGCTGTTTTTT,CASSVGRGTGYTGELFF
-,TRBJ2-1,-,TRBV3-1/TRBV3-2,TGTGCCAGCAGCCTTGTTGGGACAATAGCGAATGAGCAGTTCTTC,CASSLVGTIANEQFF
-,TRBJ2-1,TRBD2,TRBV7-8,TGTGCCAGCAGCCCAAAGGGACTACGCCTCAATGAGCAGTTCTTC,CASSPKGLRLNEQFF
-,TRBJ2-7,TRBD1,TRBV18,TGTGCCAGCTCACCACGAGGAAAACAGGGGATTTACGAGCAGTACTTC,CASSPRGKQGIYEQYF
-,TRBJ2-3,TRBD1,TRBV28,TGTGCCAGCAATCCTACAGGGGTGGGCACAGATACGCAGTATTTT,CASNPTGVGTDTQYF
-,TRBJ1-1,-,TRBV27,TGTGCCAGCAGTTTGGAGGGGCTACTGAACACTGAAGCTTTCTTT,CASSLEGLLNTEAFF
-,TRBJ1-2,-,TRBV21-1,TGTGCCAGCATCCGGGGCAGGGGGGATGGCTACACCTTC,CASIRGRGDGYTF
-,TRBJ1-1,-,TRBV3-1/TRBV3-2,TGTGCCAGCAGCCAAGATCTGGTGGGTTTAGCGAACACTGAAGCTTTCTTT,CASSQDLVGLANTEAFF
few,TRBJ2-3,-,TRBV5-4,TGTGCCAGCAGCTTGGAATCGGGCACAGATACGCAGTATTTT,CASSLESGTDTQYF
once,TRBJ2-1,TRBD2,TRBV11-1,TGTGCCAGCAGCTCGGAACTAGCGGGAGTGGGGCAGTTCTTC,CASSSELAGVGQFF
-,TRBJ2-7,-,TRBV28,TGTGCCAGTCGAAGTGAGCGGGTCTACGAGCAGTACTTC,CASRSERVYEQYF
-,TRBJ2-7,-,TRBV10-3,TGTGCCATCAGAGGGCAGGGGGGAAAATACGAGCAGTACTTC,CAIRGQGGKYEQYF
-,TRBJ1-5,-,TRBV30,TGTGCCTGGAGTGGAGAGGGGCCCCAGCATTTT,CAWSGEGPQHF